What follows describes a single T cell receptor beta chain. This entry is derived from a study of radiotherapy plus CTLA-4 blockade in lung cancer. Across the whole study: Objective responses were seen in 18% of patients, disease control in roughly 30%.

Only in-frame clones appear in the TCRdb table, and some are missing; sequencing was by immunoSEQ multiplex PCR. The sample includes roughly 71,000 clones, 78% of them seen just once. CDR1 is ENHRY, CDR2 SYGVKD, per germline. The CDR3 has 15 residues. V gave up 8 bases and J gave up 3 bases, with 19 bases separating them. The sequencing used peripheral blood, collected from a patient treated with radiotherapy plus ipilimumab. The receptor was isolated from a human donor with non-small cell lung cancer who had a complete response to radiotherapy plus ipilimumab. The genes are TRBV10-3 and TRBJ1-1; no clear D. As DNA, the CDR3 is TGTGCCATCGGTTCCAGTGGCGCATTTTACACTGAAGCTTTCTTT. It codes for CAIGSSGAFYTEAFF.